This TCR beta chain comes out of a study of blood T cell repertoires in COVID-19. The wider study: Sources were T cells, B-cell-depleted T cells, or PBMCs; the material itself was cDNA or gDNA.

It was during active infection that Seattle patients were enrolled and then longitudinally followed. Original methodology: Researchers report that nucleated cell counts were estimated from reference gene primer amplification. The repertoire was sequenced with immunoSEQ multiplex PCR; TCRdb's copy has only in-frame clones and lacks some. Clone size and V and J calls were adopted from that table, with D and trimming inferred from the DNA. The sample contains about 200,000 clones, 88% of which appear only once. Per germline, CDR1 MNHEY and CDR2 SMNVEV (reference sequence). The CDR3 consists of 16 residues. The V gene lost 5 bases and the J gene lost 11 bases, with 27 bases spanning the gap.

Sequenced material: peripheral blood. This rearrangement joins TRBV27 to TRBJ1-1, with D tentatively TRBD1 (5 bases). The TCR sequence derives from a man aged 45-65 years with COVID-19, enrolled during active disease. The CDR3 region is CASSTQTQDSPLRAFF. CDR3 DNA sequence: TGTGCCAGCAGTACCCAGACACAAGACAGCCCTCTGCGTGCTTTCTTT.